This T cell receptor beta chain was identified in a study of T cell clones after liver transplantation. The CDR3 consists of 14 residues. Germline CDR1 reads MDHEN; CDR2 reads SYDVKM. Trimming stripped 6 bases from V and 4 bases from J, with 13 bases between. Here immunoSEQ multiplex PCR was the method, and the copy in TCRdb shows in-frame clones only, minus some. The sample consists of tens of thousands of clones, 70% of them appearing once. This TCR derives from a human patient who received a liver transplant. A share of the T cells may be of graft donor origin. The chain joins TRBV28 to TRBJ2-1; maybe TRBD1 (6 bases). Material: CD4+ T cells from blood, obtained at the approximately 16-month timepoint. CDR3 region: CASSPSGTYNEQFF. In DNA form, the CDR3 reads TGTGCCAGCAGCCCCTCGGGGACATACAATGAGCAGTTCTTC.